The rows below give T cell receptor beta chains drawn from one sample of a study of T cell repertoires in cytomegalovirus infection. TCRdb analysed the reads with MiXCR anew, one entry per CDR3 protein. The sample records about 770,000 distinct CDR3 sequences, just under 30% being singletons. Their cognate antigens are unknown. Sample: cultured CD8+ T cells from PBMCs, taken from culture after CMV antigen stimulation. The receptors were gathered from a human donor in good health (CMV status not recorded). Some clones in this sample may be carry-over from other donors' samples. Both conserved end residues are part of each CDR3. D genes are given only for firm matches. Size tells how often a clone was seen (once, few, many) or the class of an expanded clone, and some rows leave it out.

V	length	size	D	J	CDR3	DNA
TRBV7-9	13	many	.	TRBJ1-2	CASSSTEDNGYTF	TGTGCCAGCAGCTCGACTGAAGACAATGGCTACACCTTC
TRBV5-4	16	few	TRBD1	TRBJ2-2	CASSSGQGAGTGELFF	TGTGCCAGCAGCTCCGGACAGGGGGCGGGGACCGGGGAGCTGTTTTTT
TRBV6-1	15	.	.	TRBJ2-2	CASSSLGGGSGELFF	TGTGCCAGCAGTTCCTTGGGGGGGGGCAGCGGGGAGCTGTTTTTT
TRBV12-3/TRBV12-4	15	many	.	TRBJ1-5	CASSKTDYSNQPQHF	TGTGCCAGCAGTAAGACAGATTATAGCAATCAGCCCCAGCATTTT
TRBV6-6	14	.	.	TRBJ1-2	CASSPKGGREGYTF	TGTGCCAGCAGTCCTAAAGGGGGGCGAGAGGGCTACACCTTC
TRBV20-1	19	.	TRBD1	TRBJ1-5	CSAHRYWDRGDWSNQPQHF	TGCAGTGCCCATCGATACTGGGACAGGGGGGATTGGAGCAATCAGCCCCAGCATTTT
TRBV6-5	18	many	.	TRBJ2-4	CASSYSSVHLQAKNIQYF	TGTGCCAGCAGTTACTCTAGCGTACACCTACAAGCCAAAAACATTCAGTACTTC
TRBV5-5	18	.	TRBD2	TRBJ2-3	CASSLRLAGPVGADTQYF	TGTGCCAGCAGCTTGCGGCTAGCGGGGCCCGTAGGCGCAGATACGCAGTATTTT
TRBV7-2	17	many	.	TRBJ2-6	CASSLGRASLEANVLTF	TGTGCCAGCAGCTTAGGACGGGCCAGCCTAGAGGCCAACGTCCTGACTTTC
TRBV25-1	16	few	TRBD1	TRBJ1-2	CASSELQGRNGYGYTF	TGTGCCAGCAGTGAATTACAGGGGAGGAATGGCTATGGCTACACCTTC
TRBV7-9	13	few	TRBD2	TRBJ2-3	CASGGGIRDTQYF	TGTGCCAGCGGCGGGGGTATTCGAGATACGCAGTATTTT
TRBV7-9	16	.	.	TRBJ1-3	CASSLSSARSGNTIYF	TGTGCCAGCAGCTTATCGTCAGCCCGCTCTGGAAACACCATATATTTT
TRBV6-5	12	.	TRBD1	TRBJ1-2	CASQGQGYGYTF	TGTGCCAGCCAGGGACAGGGTTACGGCTACACCTTC
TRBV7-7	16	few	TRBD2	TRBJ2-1	CASSSGLAGARRELFF	TGTGCTAGCAGCTCGGGACTAGCGGGGGCCCGGCGAGAGCTGTTCTTC
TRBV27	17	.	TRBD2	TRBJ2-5	CASSSGLAGGAWETQYF	TGTGCCAGCAGTTCGGGACTAGCGGGGGGGGCTTGGGAGACCCAGTACTTC
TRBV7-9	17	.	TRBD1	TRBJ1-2	CASSFPGQGTIDYGYTF	TGTGCCAGCAGCTTCCCGGGACAGGGGACAATCGACTATGGCTACACCTTC
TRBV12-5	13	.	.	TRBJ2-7	CASARQSVYEQYF	TGTGCTAGTGCTCGGCAGAGTGTCTACGAGCAGTACTTC
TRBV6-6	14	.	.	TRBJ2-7	CASLTGTTFYEQYF	TGTGCCAGCTTAACCGGGACAACGTTCTACGAGCAGTACTTC
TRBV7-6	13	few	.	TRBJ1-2	CASRLGAGYGYTF	TGTGCCAGCAGACTCGGGGCAGGCTATGGCTACACCTTC
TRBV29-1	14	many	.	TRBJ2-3	CSVLERASRDTQYF	TGCAGTGTTCTTGAGCGGGCCTCGCGAGATACGCAGTATTTT
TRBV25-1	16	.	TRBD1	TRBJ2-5	CASSFPRQGARETQYF	TGTGCCAGCAGTTTCCCCCGACAGGGGGCGAGAGAGACCCAGTACTTC
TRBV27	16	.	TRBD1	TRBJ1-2	CASKLRTGDLIYGYTF	TGTGCCAGCAAACTGAGGACAGGCGATCTGATCTATGGCTACACCTTC